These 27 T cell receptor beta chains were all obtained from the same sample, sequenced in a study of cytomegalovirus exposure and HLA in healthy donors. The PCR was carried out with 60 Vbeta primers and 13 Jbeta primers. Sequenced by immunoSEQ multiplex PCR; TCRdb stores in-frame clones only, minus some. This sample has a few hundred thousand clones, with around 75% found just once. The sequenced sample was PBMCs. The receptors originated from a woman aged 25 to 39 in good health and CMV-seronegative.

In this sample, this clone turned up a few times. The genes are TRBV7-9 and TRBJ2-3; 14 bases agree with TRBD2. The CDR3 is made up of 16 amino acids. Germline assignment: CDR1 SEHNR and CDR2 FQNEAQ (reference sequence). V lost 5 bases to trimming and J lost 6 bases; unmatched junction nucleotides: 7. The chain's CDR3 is CASSLSGLAGGDTQYF. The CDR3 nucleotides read TGTGCCAGCAGCCTAAGTGGACTAGCGGGAGGTGATACGCAGTATTTT.

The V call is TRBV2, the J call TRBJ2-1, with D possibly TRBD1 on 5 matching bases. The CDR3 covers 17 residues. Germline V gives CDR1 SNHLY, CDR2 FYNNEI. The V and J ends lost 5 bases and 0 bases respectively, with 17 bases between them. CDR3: CASSPTAGEPSYNEQFF. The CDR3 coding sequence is TGTGCCAGCAGTCCGACAGCAGGAGAGCCCTCCTACAATGAGCAGTTCTTC. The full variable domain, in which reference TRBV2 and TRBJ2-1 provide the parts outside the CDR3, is EPEVTQTPSHQVTQMGQEVILRCVPISNHLYFYWYRQILGQKVEFLVSFYNNEISEKSEIFDDQFSVERPDGSNFTLKIRSTKLEDSAMYFCASSPTAGEPSYNEQFFGPGTRLTVL.

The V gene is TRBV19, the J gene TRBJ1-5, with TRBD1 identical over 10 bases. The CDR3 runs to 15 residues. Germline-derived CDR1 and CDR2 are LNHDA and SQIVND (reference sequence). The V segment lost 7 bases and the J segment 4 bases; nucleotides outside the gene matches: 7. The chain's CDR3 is CASISRDRGNQPQHF. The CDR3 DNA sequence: TGTGCCAGTATTTCTCGGGACAGGGGTAATCAGCCCCAGCATTTT.

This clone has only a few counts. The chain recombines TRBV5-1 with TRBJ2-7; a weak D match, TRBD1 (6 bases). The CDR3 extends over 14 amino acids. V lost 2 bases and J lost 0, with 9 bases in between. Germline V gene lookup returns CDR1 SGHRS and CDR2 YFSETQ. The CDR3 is CASSFTGLSYEQYF. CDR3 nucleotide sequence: TGCGCCAGCAGCTTTACAGGGCTCTCCTACGAGCAGTACTTC.

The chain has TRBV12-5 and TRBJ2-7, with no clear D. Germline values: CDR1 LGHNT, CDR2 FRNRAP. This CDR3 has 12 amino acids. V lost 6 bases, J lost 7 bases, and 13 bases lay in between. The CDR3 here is CASGAAAAEQYF. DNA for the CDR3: TGTGCTAGTGGGGCCGCTGCGGCGGAGCAGTACTTC. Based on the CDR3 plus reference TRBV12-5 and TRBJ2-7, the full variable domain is DARVTQTPRHKVTEMGQEVTMRCQPILGHNTVFWYRQTMMQGLELLAYFRNRAPLDDSGMPKDRFSAEMPDATLATLKIQPSEPRDSAVYFCASGAAAAEQYFGPGTRLTVT.

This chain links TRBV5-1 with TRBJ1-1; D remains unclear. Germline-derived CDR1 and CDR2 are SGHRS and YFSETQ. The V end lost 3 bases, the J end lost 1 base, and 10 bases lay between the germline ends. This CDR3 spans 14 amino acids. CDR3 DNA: TGCGCCAGCAGCTCAGGTCCAGCGAACACTGAAGCTTTCTTT. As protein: CASSSGPANTEAFF.

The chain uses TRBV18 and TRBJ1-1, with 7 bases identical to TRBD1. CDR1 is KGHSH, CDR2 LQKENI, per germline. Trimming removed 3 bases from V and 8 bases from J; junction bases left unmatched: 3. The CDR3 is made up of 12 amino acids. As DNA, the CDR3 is TGTGCCAGCTCACCCACAGGGGACGAAGCTTTCTTT. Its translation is CASSPTGDEAFF.

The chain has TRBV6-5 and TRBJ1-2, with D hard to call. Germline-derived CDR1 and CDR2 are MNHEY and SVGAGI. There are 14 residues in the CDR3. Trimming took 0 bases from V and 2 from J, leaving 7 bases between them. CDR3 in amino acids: CASSYSRRNYGYTF. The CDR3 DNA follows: TGTGCCAGCAGTTACTCGCGGCGGAACTATGGCTACACCTTC.

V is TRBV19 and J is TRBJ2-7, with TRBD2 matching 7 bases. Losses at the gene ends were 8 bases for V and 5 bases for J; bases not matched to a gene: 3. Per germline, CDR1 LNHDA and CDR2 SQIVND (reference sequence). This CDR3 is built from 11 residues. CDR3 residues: CASGGVDEQYF. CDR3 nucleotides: TGTGCCAGTGGGGGGGTGGACGAGCAGTACTTC.

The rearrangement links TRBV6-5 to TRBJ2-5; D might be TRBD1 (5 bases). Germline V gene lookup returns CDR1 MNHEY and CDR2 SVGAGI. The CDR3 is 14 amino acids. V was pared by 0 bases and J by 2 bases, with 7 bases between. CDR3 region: CASSYSTAQETQYF. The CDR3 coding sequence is TGTGCCAGCAGTTACTCGACAGCTCAAGAGACCCAGTACTTC.

CDR3 nucleotides: TGTGCCAGCAGCCCGGGGACTAGCGGGGCAGGCGATACGCAGTATTTT. Translating gives CASSPGTSGAGDTQYF. The chain joins TRBV9 to TRBJ2-3; 13 bases match TRBD2. Germline CDR1 reads SGDLS; CDR2 reads YYNGEE. The CDR3 covers 16 residues. The V and J ends lost 4 bases and 6 bases, in that order; junction bases with no gene match: 8.

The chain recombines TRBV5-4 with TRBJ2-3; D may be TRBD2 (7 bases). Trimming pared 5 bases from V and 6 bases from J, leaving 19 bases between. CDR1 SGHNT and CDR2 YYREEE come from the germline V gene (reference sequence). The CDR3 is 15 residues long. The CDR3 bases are TGTGCCAGCAGTGCGGTCGGGGGGCTTAAGGATACGCAGTATTTT. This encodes CASSAVGGLKDTQYF.

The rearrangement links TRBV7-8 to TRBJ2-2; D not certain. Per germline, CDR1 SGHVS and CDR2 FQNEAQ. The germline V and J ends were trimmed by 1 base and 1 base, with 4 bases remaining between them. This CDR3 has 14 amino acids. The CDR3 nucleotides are TGTGCCAGCAGCTTAGGCGGGAACACCGGGGAGCTGTTTTTT. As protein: CASSLGGNTGELFF.

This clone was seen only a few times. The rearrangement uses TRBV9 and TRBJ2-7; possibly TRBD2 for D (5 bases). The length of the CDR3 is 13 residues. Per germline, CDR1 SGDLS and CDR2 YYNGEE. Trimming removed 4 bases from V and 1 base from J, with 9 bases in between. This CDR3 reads CASSPPGSYEQYF. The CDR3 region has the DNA TGTGCCAGCAGCCCTCCGGGATCCTACGAGCAGTACTTC.

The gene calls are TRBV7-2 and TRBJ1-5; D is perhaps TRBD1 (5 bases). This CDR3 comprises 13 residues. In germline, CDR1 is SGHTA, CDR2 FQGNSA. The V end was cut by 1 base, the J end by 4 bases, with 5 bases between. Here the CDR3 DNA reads TGTGCCAGCAGCTTAGGACAGAATCAGCCCCAGCATTTT. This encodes CASSLGQNQPQHF.

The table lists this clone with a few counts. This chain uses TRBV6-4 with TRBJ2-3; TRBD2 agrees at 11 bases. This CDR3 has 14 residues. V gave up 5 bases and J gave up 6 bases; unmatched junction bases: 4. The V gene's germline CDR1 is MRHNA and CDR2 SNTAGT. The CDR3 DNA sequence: TGTGCCAGCAGTTCGACTAGCGGGATGGATACGCAGTATTTT. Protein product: CASSSTSGMDTQYF.

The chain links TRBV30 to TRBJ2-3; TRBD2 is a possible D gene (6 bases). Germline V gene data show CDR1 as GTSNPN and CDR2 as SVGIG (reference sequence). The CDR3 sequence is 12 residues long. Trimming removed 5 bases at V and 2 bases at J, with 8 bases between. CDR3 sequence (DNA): TGTGCCTGGGGGACTTTCACAGATACGCAGTATTTT. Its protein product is CAWGTFTDTQYF.

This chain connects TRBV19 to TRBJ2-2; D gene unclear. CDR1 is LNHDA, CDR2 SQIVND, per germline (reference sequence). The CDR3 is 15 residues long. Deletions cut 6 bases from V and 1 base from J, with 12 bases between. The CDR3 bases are TGTGCCAGTAGCAGCAGGAACCTGAACACCGGGGAGCTGTTTTTT. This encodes CASSSRNLNTGELFF.

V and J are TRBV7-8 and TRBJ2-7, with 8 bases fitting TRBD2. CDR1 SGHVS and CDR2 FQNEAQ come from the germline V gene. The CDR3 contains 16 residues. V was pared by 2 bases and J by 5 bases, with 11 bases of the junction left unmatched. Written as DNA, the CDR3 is TGTGCCAGCAGCTTAACGGGGGGGGAGCGAACGGACGAGCAGTACTTC. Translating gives CASSLTGGERTDEQYF.

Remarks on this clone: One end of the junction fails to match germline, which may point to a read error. CDR3 protein: CARSAGGWEQTQYF. The CDR3 coding sequence is TGTGCCCGCAGTGCCGGGGGGTGGGAACAGACCCAGTACTTC. This sequence joins TRBV2 and TRBJ2-5; 7 bases agree with TRBD2. Germline loops: CDR1 SNHLY, CDR2 FYNNEI. The CDR3 is made up of 14 amino acids.

In DNA form, the CDR3 reads TGTGCCATCAGTGAGGGGGACAGAATGAACACTGAAGCTTTCTTT. It encodes CAISEGDRMNTEAFF. The chain combines TRBV10-3 with TRBJ1-1; 7 nucleotides line up with TRBD1. This CDR3 spans 15 amino acids. The germline V gene encodes CDR1 ENHRY and CDR2 SYGVKD. The V segment lost 2 bases and the J segment 0 bases; nucleotides outside the gene matches: 3.

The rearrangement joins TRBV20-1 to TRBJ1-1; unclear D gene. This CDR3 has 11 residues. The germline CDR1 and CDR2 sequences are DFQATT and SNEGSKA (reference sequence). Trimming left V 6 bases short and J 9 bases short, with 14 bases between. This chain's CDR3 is CSAVFGSQAFF. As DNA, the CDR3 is TGCAGTGCCGTTTTCGGGAGCCAAGCTTTCTTT.

CDR3 nucleotide sequence: TGTGCCAGCAGCTTGGAAATGGGACTAGCGGGAGCGGGGGAGCTGTTTTTT. It translates to CASSLEMGLAGAGELFF. The chain uses TRBV5-4 and TRBJ2-2; 14 nucleotides align to TRBD2. The CDR3 is 17 residues long. CDR1 is SGHNT and CDR2 is YYREEE in the germline V gene (reference sequence). V was pared by 0 bases and J by 8 bases, with 6 bases of the junction left unmatched.

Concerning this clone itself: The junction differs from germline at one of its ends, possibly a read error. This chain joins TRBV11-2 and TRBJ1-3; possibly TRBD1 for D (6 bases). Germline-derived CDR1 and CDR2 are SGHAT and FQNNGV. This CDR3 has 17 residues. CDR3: CVSNPSRGAIPGNTIYF. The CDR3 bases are TGTGTCAGCAACCCCTCGCGGGGGGCCATCCCTGGAAACACCATATATTTT. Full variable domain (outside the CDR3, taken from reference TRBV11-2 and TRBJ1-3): EAGVAQSPRYKIIEKRQSVAFWCNPISGHATLYWYQQILGQGPKLLIQFQNNGVVDDSQLPKDRFSAERLKGVDSTLKIQPAKLEDSAVYLCVSNPSRGAIPGNTIYFGEGSWLTVV.

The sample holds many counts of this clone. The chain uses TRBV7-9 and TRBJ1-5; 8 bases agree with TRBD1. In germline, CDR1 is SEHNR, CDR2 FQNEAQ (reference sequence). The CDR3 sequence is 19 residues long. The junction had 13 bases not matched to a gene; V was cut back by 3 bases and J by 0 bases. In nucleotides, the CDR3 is TGTGCCAGCAGCTTCAGAACCGGGACAGGTTTCATTAGCAATCAGCCCCAGCATTTT. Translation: CASSFRTGTGFISNQPQHF.

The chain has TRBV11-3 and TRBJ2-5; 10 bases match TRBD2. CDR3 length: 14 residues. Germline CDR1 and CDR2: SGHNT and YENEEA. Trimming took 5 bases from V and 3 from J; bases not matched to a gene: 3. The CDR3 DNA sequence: TGTGCCAGCAGCCCTCTAGCGGGAGAAGAGACCCAGTACTTC. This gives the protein CASSPLAGEETQYF.

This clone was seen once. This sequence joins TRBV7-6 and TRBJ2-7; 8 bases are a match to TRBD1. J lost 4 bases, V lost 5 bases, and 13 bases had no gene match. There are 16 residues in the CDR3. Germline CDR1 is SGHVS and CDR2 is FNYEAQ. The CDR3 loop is CASSPRLGTGGYEQYF. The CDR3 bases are TGTGCCAGCAGCCCCCGTCTCGGGACAGGAGGATACGAGCAGTACTTC.